Ten or more counts support the clone carrying this T cell receptor (beta chain). The data were obtained in a study of CD8 T cells in ankylosing spondylitis. In germline, CDR1 is SGHDT, CDR2 YYEEEE. The CDR3 consists of 13 residues. V was clipped by 4 bases and J by 6 bases, with 14 bases between them. A single record per CDR3 protein comes from TCRdb applying MiXCR to the 5' RACE reads. This sample carries some 87,000 distinct CDR3 sequences, 7.5% to 9% of them seen once, and the ten largest clones take roughly 5%. This sequence was found in a male donor with ankylosing spondylitis or in good health (not recorded which). The genes are TRBV5-6 and TRBJ2-7; D remains unclear. The specimen sequenced was blood, either unsorted or a sorted T cell fraction (not recorded which). The CDR3 coding sequence is TGTGCCAGCAGCCCCCCGGGTGTCGGCGAGCAGTACTTC. Residues: CASSPPGVGEQYF.